These 7 T cell receptor beta chains came from one sample sequenced in a study of T cells in Graves' hyperthyroidism and ophthalmopathy. Amplified regions were TCR beta CDR3 sequences from RNA transcripts. Initially, a first-round RT-PCR of the TCR CDR3 employed the HTBI primer set. TCRdb called the multiplex PCR reads again in MiXCR, with one record for every CDR3 protein. The sample holds about 570,000 distinct CDR3 sequences, 40% to 55% seen once. Sequencing was done on a sample of peripheral blood or thyroid tissue (not recorded which). These receptor sequences come from an adult woman with Graves' disease, either hyperthyroidism or ophthalmopathy (not recorded which).

This chain joins TRBV24-1 and TRBJ1-5; TRBD1 is a possible D gene (5 bases). The CDR3 is 14 residues long. V was cut by 5 bases and J by 4 bases, with 11 bases left in between. The germline gives CDR1 KGHDR, CDR2 SFDVKD. CDR3: CATSVRGGNQPQHF. The CDR3 DNA follows: TGTGCCACCAGTGTCCGGGGGGGGAATCAGCCCCAGCATTTT.

For this clonotype: One end of the junction fails to match germline, which may point to a read error. This chain joins TRBV5-5 and TRBJ2-2; weak D call: TRBD2 (5 bases). CDR3 size: 16 residues. The germline V gene encodes CDR1 SGHKS and CDR2 YYEKEE (reference sequence). The CDR3 nucleotides are TGTGCCAGCAGATTGGGAGTGGCGGGCAGAGCCGGGGAGCTGTTTTTT. This translates into CASRLGVAGRAGELFF.

This rearrangement joins TRBV9 to TRBJ2-7, with D perhaps TRBD1 (5 bases). This CDR3 comprises 13 residues. Germline V gene lookup returns CDR1 SGDLS and CDR2 YYNGEE. Trimming stripped 0 bases from V and 8 bases from J, with 12 bases between. The CDR3 DNA follows: TGTGCCAGCAGCGTAGCTCAGGGTCAAAAGCAGTACTTC. Amino acid sequence: CASSVAQGQKQYF.

CDR3 residues: CSADSGRNSYEQYF. For the CDR3, the DNA is TGCAGTGCCGATAGCGGGAGGAACTCCTACGAGCAGTACTTC. This chain connects TRBV20-1 to TRBJ2-7; 10 nucleotides line up with TRBD2. After removal of 6 bases from V and 0 bases from J, the junction contained 5 bases not matched to a gene. The CDR3 is made up of 14 amino acids. Germline V gives CDR1 DFQATT, CDR2 SNEGSKA (reference sequence).

The chain links TRBV10-3 to TRBJ2-5, with 7 positions matching TRBD1. This CDR3 is built from 14 residues. After removal of 6 bases from V and 2 bases from J, the junction contained 6 bases not matched to a gene. Germline assignment: CDR1 ENHRY and CDR2 SYGVKD. This CDR3 is CAIRPGQIQETQYF. For the CDR3, the DNA is TGTGCCATCAGACCGGGACAGATACAAGAGACCCAGTACTTC.

V gene TRBV15 combines with J gene TRBJ1-5, with unresolved D. The CDR3 has 15 amino acids. V lost 0 bases to trimming and J lost 6 bases, with 12 bases between them. Germline CDR1 is LNHNV and CDR2 is YYDKDF (reference sequence). This CDR3 is CATSREFKGGQPQHF. The CDR3 coding sequence is TGTGCCACCAGCAGAGAATTCAAGGGCGGTCAGCCCCAGCATTTT.

This clonotype showed up just a few times. V and J are TRBV2 and TRBJ1-2; D is undetermined. From germline, CDR1 is SNHLY and CDR2 FYNNEI. Deletions cut 5 bases from V and 2 bases from J, with 15 bases between. CDR3 length: 15 residues. The CDR3 DNA reads as TGTGCCAGCAGTCCTCCTCGTAGGTACAACTATGGCTACACCTTC. This sequence encodes CASSPPRRYNYGYTF.